This T cell receptor (beta chain) was identified during a study of chemoradiotherapy in HPV16-positive cancers. The assay was immunoSEQ multiplex PCR, and TCRdb's table has in-frame clones only and misses some. The sample has around 62,000 clones, 85% to 90% seen once. With V trimmed by 5 bases and J by 5 bases, 8 bases remained unmatched. Germline loops: CDR1 LNHDA, CDR2 SQIVND (reference sequence). The CDR3 is 15 residues long. Sequencing was performed on blood, taken from a patient who underwent chemoradiotherapy. The clonotype originates from a human donor with HPV-associated anogenital cancer. The genes are TRBV19 and TRBJ2-7; 11 positions agree with TRBD2. CDR3: CASSLGLAAFHEQYF. The CDR3 nucleotides read TGTGCCAGTAGTCTGGGACTAGCGGCTTTCCACGAGCAGTACTTC. Together with reference TRBV19 and TRBJ2-7, the CDR3 gives the full variable domain: DGGITQSPKYLFRKEGQNVTLSCEQNLNHDAMYWYRQDPGQGLRLIYYSQIVNDFQKGDIAEGYSVSREKKESFPLTVTSAQKNPTAFYLCASSLGLAAFHEQYFGPGTRLTVT.